What follows are 14 T cell receptor beta chains derived from one specimen sequenced in a study of shared clonotypes between healthy human individuals. Sequencing used immunoSEQ multiplex PCR; TCRdb keeps in-frame clones, though not all of them. This sample yields some 2.1 million clones, of which about 95% are seen a single time; about 1.1% belongs to the top ten. It was CD45RO-negative cells, positively selected for CCR7, that made up naive CD8 cells, with terminally differentiated effector memory CD45RA+ cells excluded. Input material: naive CD8+ T cells sorted from blood. All receptors derive from a man aged 18-30 years in good health.

The chain has TRBV28 and TRBJ2-2, with D perhaps TRBD1 or TRBD2 (5 bases each). Germline V gene data show CDR1 as MDHEN and CDR2 as SYDVKM. The length of the CDR3 is 15 residues. Trimming shortened V by 9 bases and J by 3 bases, and 17 bases separated the two germline ends. Here the CDR3 reads CARARGPKDTGELFF. CDR3 nucleotides: TGTGCCAGAGCTCGGGGCCCGAAGGACACCGGGGAGCTGTTTTTT.

The chain links TRBV7-6 to TRBJ1-6; D is perhaps TRBD1 (6 bases). The CDR3 is made up of 14 amino acids. V was trimmed by 1 base and J by 10 bases, leaving 11 bases between them. Germline V gene sequence: CDR1 SGHVS, CDR2 FNYEAQ. The DNA for the CDR3 is TGTGCCAGCAGCTTAGGGGGGGCAGGGTCACCCCTCCACTTT. Translation: CASSLGGAGSPLHF.

The chain employs TRBV28 and TRBJ2-5; D not certain. The V end lost 1 base, the J end lost 2 bases, and 11 bases lay between the germline ends. Germline V CDR1 and CDR2: MDHEN, SYDVKM. The CDR3 extends over 15 amino acids. The CDR3 DNA reads as TGTGCCAGCAGTTTATTCCAGCAAACTCAAGAGACCCAGTACTTC. It specifies CASSLFQQTQETQYF. Full variable domain (missing parts from reference TRBV28 and TRBJ2-5): DVKVTQSSRYLVKRTGEKVFLECVQDMDHENMFWYRQDPGLGLRLIYFSYDVKMKEKGDIPEGYSVSREKKERFSLILESASTNQTSMYLCASSLFQQTQETQYFGPGTRLLVL.

This clone has only a few counts. The identical CDR3 is also encoded by other nucleotide sequences in the sample. The genes are TRBV5-1 and TRBJ2-7; 8 positions match TRBD1. CDR1 is SGHRS and CDR2 is YFSETQ in the germline V gene. The CDR3 loop spans 18 amino acids. The trim removed 0 bases at V and 6 bases at J, leaving 17 bases unmatched. DNA for the CDR3: TGCGCCAGCAGCTTGGGAATGAAACAGGGGGTTGTCAAGGGCGAGCAGTACTTC. Its protein product is CASSLGMKQGVVKGEQYF.

On this clone itself: This likely comes from a read error, as the CDR3 has no conserved phenylalanine or tryptophan at its end. No DNA is shown, since the ends of the CDR3 on it are uncertain; the CDR3 is the one TCRdb lists. The gene calls are TRBV18 and TRBJ2-6; the D segment call TRBD1 is taken from the table without a DNA check. The CDR3 extends over 10 residues, inclusive of both ends. Germline V lookup: CDR1 KGHSH, CDR2 LQKENI. CDR3 protein: CASSRNPSQG.

The V call is TRBV13, the J call TRBJ2-7; 13 nucleotides match TRBD2. V lost 5 bases and J lost 2; bases outside the gene matches: 3. From germline, CDR1 is PRHDT and CDR2 FYEKMQ (reference sequence). The CDR3 spans 15 residues. The CDR3 protein is CASSTGTSGTYEQYF. The CDR3, as DNA: TGTGCCAGCAGCACCGGGACTAGCGGGACCTACGAGCAGTACTTC.

This chain joins TRBV27 and TRBJ1-5; D is unclear. With 3 bases removed from V and 6 bases from J, the gap between germline ends came to 9 bases. The CDR3 totals 13 residues. Germline lookup yields CDR1 MNHEY and CDR2 SMNVEV (reference sequence). The CDR3 DNA sequence: TGTGCCAGCAGTTTCCAAGCGTCTCAGCCCCAGCATTTT. It encodes CASSFQASQPQHF.

The chain carries TRBV29-1 and TRBJ2-7; 13 bases are a match to TRBD2. Trimming at V came to 7 bases and at J to 4 bases, leaving 1 base not matched to a gene. Per the germline V gene, CDR1 is SQVTM and CDR2 is ANQGSEA. The CDR3 sequence is 12 residues long. CDR3 in amino acids: CSGGLAGYEQYF. For the CDR3, the DNA is TGCAGCGGGGGACTAGCGGGATACGAGCAGTACTTC.

This chain links TRBV27 with TRBJ1-3; D gene uncertain. Trimming cost V 4 bases and J 3 bases, with 7 bases left between them. The CDR3 has 13 amino acids. The V gene's germline CDR1 is MNHEY and CDR2 SMNVEV (reference sequence). The CDR3: CASSSSYGNTIYF. CDR3 coding DNA: TGTGCCAGCAGTTCCTCCTATGGAAACACCATATATTTT.

This chain uses TRBV7-9 with TRBJ2-7; 7 bases fit TRBD1. The junction had 13 bases not matched to a gene; V was cut back by 11 bases and J by 3 bases. The CDR3 covers 14 residues. The germline V gene encodes CDR1 SEHNR and CDR2 FQNEAQ (reference sequence). CDR3 nucleotide sequence: TGTGCCGGGGGTGCCGGGACAGAGTACTACGAGCAGTACTTC. Translated, it gives CAGGAGTEYYEQYF.

CDR3 in amino acids: CAISPGLTYYGYTF. DNA of the CDR3: TGTGCCATCAGTCCGGGTCTTACCTACTATGGCTACACCTTC. This sequence joins TRBV10-3 and TRBJ1-2; D not certain. V lost 5 bases to trimming and J lost 3 bases, with 13 bases between them. This CDR3 is built from 14 residues. The V gene's germline CDR1 is ENHRY and CDR2 SYGVKD.

The chain uses TRBV27 and TRBJ2-1; D gene uncertain. From germline, CDR1 is MNHEY and CDR2 SMNVEV (reference sequence). The V gene lost 3 bases and the J gene lost 6 bases, with 9 bases spanning the gap. The CDR3 contains 13 residues. The CDR3 here is CASSFGQSNEQFF. CDR3 nucleotide sequence: TGTGCCAGCAGTTTTGGTCAAAGCAATGAGCAGTTCTTC.

V is TRBV29-1 and J is TRBJ1-2; D is possibly TRBD1 (5 bases). Germline CDR1 reads SQVTM; CDR2 reads ANQGSEA. The V and J ends lost 7 bases and 8 bases respectively, with 17 bases between them. CDR3 length: 12 amino acids. In DNA form, the CDR3 reads TGCAGCGCTCCCGGGGCCCGGGGGGGCTACACCTTC. This gives the protein CSAPGARGGYTF. Combining the CDR3 with reference TRBV29-1 and TRBJ1-2 gives the whole variable domain SAVISQKPSRDICQRGTSLTIQCQVDSQVTMMFWYRQQPGQSLTLIATANQGSEATYESGFVIDKFPISRPNLTFSTLTVSNMSPEDSSIYLCSAPGARGGYTFGSGTRLTVV.

The chain couples TRBV2 to TRBJ2-1; 9 nucleotides agree with TRBD1. J lost 1 base, V lost 5 bases, and 6 bases had no gene match. CDR3 length: 16 residues. CDR1 SNHLY and CDR2 FYNNEI come from the germline V gene. The CDR3 nucleotides read TGTGCCAGCAGTCCCCGGGACAGGGAATCCTACAATGAGCAGTTCTTC. Residues: CASSPRDRESYNEQFF.